This is a list of T cell receptor beta chains from one sample in a study of blood T cell repertoires in COVID-19. Repertoires were generated with immunoSEQ multiplex PCR, while TCRdb's copy carries only in-frame clones and drops some. The sample holds 310,000 or so clones, 89% seen once. The sequenced sample was PBMCs or T cells enriched from blood (not recorded which). These receptors came from a middle-aged woman who had recovered from COVID-19. Each CDR3 is given with its conserved first and last residue. The D gene is left open where the match is weak. A clone size is listed for some rows: how often the clone was seen (once, few, many), or a class if it is expanded.

TRBV6-2/TRBV6-3	TRBJ2-5	.	.	CASSWTGKETQYF	TGTGCCAGCAGTTGGACGGGAAAAGAGACCCAGTACTTC
TRBV19	TRBJ2-7	once	TRBD2	CASSSLTSGPNEQYF	TGTGCCAGTAGTAGTCTTACTAGCGGTCCCAACGAGCAGTACTTC
TRBV7-2	TRBJ2-2	.	.	CASGRRSGELFF	TGTGCCAGCGGCCGGAGGTCCGGGGAGCTGTTTTTT
TRBV7-2	TRBJ2-2	.	TRBD1	CTSKPDRMSTGELFF	TGTACCAGCAAACCGGACAGGATGAGCACCGGGGAGCTGTTTTTT
TRBV5-1	TRBJ2-6	.	.	CASSPGVGGANVLTF	TGCGCCAGCAGTCCTGGAGTGGGTGGGGCCAACGTCCTGACTTTC
TRBV11-2	TRBJ2-3	few	.	CASSLGGVYSTDTQYF	TGTGCCAGCAGCTTAGGCGGGGTCTATAGCACAGATACGCAGTATTTT
TRBV28	TRBJ1-1	.	.	CASTEEALSAGTEAFF	TGTGCCAGCACCGAAGAGGCTCTGTCGGCGGGGACTGAAGCTTTCTTT
TRBV7-6	TRBJ1-6	.	TRBD1	CASSAGTVYNSPLHF	TGTGCCAGCAGCGCAGGGACAGTTTATAATTCACCCCTCCACTTT
TRBV5-3	TRBJ1-2	few	TRBD1	CADTKGQGNYGYTF	TGTGCCGACACTAAGGGACAGGGTAACTATGGCTACACCTTC
TRBV2	TRBJ2-7	.	TRBD2	CASRGGDSYEQYF	TGTGCCAGCAGGGGAGGGGATTCCTACGAGCAGTACTTC
TRBV6-5	TRBJ1-3	once	.	CASSYGGSSGNTIYF	TGTGCCAGCAGTTACGGAGGAAGCTCTGGAAACACCATATATTTT
TRBV15	TRBJ2-5	.	TRBD2	CATSRGLQETQYF	TGTGCCACCAGTAGGGGACTACAAGAGACCCAGTACTTC
TRBV11-2	TRBJ1-2	.	.	CASSLGQGHTNYGYTF	TGTGCCAGCAGCTTGGGGCAGGGCCATACTAACTATGGCTACACCTTC
TRBV11-1	TRBJ2-5	.	TRBD2	CASSLIGGGAGETQYF	TGTGCCAGCAGCTTAATTGGCGGGGGGGCCGGAGAGACCCAGTACTTC
TRBV13	TRBJ2-5	.	.	CASSLRTVQETQYF	TGTGCCAGCAGCCTCAGGACAGTTCAAGAGACCCAGTACTTC